This TCR beta chain comes out of a study of blood T cell repertoires in COVID-19 (dated by TCRdb to 2020 to 2022). Turning to the overall study: Samples covering the acute and convalescent phases of COVID-19 were provided by collaborators in the United States, Italy and Spain. Samples came from the ongoing ImmuneRACE study (first 160 participants) plus 1,254 subjects from 6 global collaborators. Subjects who had been exposed to COVID-19, were actively infected with it, or had recovered from it provided the deeply sampled blood TCRbeta repertoires that made up the dataset. Where HLA class I and class II types were available, the types were taken from metadata supplied by the sample provider, not from assay-based typing. The repertoires were made available in a free public database intended to serve as a resource for research on the immune response to SARS-CoV-2. Nearly every sample came with metadata listing a de-identified subject ID, COVID-19 status, age in years and sex. The material from the prospective study consisted of cDNA or gDNA derived from T cells, B-cell-depleted T cells, or PBMCs.

In Seattle, one collaborating source enrolled patients while the infection was active and tracked those patients longitudinally over the course of disease. Whole blood was collected in K2EDTA tubes by collaborating institutions according to the institutions' own protocols. For TCRbeta analysis, collaborators shipped samples as frozen whole blood, isolated PBMCs, or DNA extracted from either of those sample types. Comment on this clone: It has no known antigen specificity. No clone much larger than this one lies a single base away; base qualities are absent.

TCRbeta CDR3 regions were amplified from genomic DNA using the immunoSEQ Assay, a bias-controlled multiplex PCR. As for how the authors treated the data: The number of nucleated cells in each sample was estimated by amplification of reference gene primers within the assay. Sequence reads were collapsed and filtered to measure the absolute abundance of every unique TCRbeta CDR3 rearrangement. For each sample, productive Simpson clonality was calculated by taking the square root of Simpson's diversity index across productive rearrangements. Here the immuneACCESS table is served through TCRdb, limited to in-frame sequences with V and J called. Missing clones are a known gap in these copies; in checked studies unresolved V genes cover under half, and the rest lacks a known reason. The V and J calls and clone size were taken over from that table, and D and trimming were inferred from the DNA. The sample yields about 88,000 clones; about 90% were counted once. Clones ranked in the top ten supply about 6.3% of the sample.

General study outcomes and caveats: Clinical and demographic metadata were provided uncurated, with the amount varying by source and participant.

CDR1 is given as MNHEY and CDR2 as SVGAGI, both from the germline V gene. The CDR3 measures 15 amino acids from cysteine to phenylalanine. The only DNA kept is the CDR3, 45 bases in frame from the first base. Clipping removes 2 bases from V and 7 bases from J, with 7 as the unmatched junction base count. The sequence derives from a man aged 18 to 29 with COVID-19, enrolled during active disease. This chain is built from TRBV6-5 and TRBJ2-5; the junction holds 10 bases that match TRBD1. The sample taken for sequencing was peripheral blood. The CDR3 region: CASSYLTGGEATQYF. The sequenced DNA is TGTGCCAGCAGTTACCTGACAGGGGGCGAGGCGACCCAGTACTTC.